These 2 T cell receptor beta chains came from one sample sequenced in a study of read filtering for tumor transcriptome and immune sequencing. The library was built from roughly 400 ng RNA with molecular barcoded adaptors for alpha/delta and beta/gamma chains. MiXCR, applied by TCRdb to the reads, yields one record per CDR3 protein. The table has fewer than 75,000 distinct CDR3 sequences, around 20% seen once. Specimen: a population of CD138-negative cells sorted from bone marrow. Receptors originate from a donor at least 40 years old with multiple myeloma.

Details on this clonotype: Just one base apart from a much larger clone, this may be a read error. The chain combines TRBV6-1 with TRBJ1-1; no definite D call. CDR1 is MNHNS and CDR2 is SASEGT in the germline V gene. This CDR3 spans 13 amino acids. V gave up 6 bases and J gave up 3 bases, with 11 bases separating them. CDR3 coding DNA: TGTGCCAGCAGAACGGGAACGGACACTGAAGCTTTCTTT. This gives the protein CASRTGTDTEAFF.

This clonotype has a count of ten or more. The chain joins TRBV20-1 to TRBJ2-7; D gene unclear. The CDR3 extends over 13 amino acids. V lost 3 bases, J lost 3 bases, and 12 bases lay in between. The germline gives CDR1 DFQATT, CDR2 SNEGSKA (reference sequence). The CDR3 bases are TGCAGTGCTAGGTCAGGTACCCACTACGAGCAGTACTTC. Protein sequence: CSARSGTHYEQYF.